A selection of T cell receptor beta chains follows, all from one sample in a study of early T cells in non-severe SARS-CoV-2 infection. A single record per CDR3 protein comes from TCRdb applying MiXCR to the 5' RACE reads. The data hold about 50,000 distinct CDR3 sequences, with under 7% observed a single time. Sequencing used whole blood, obtained at baseline. Source of these receptors: an adult who was a healthcare worker with PCR-confirmed SARS-CoV-2 infection or an uninfected control (not recorded which). CDR3s include the opening cysteine and the closing phenylalanine or tryptophan. A D gene is named only where the DNA matches it firmly. Size is omitted from some rows. Given values are once, few, many or a class for expanded clones.

cdr3_nt: TGTGCCAGCAGCTTTATATGGGCCACGGACACCCGGGAGCTGTTTTTT
cdr3_aa: CASSFIWATDTRELFF
d_call: NA
v_call: TRBV5-6
clone_size: many
j_call: TRBJ2-2
cdr3_length: 16

cdr3_nt: TGCAGCGTTGAAGGCCATCAAGACAGGGCGAGAGTCACAGATACGCAGTATTTT
cdr3_aa: CSVEGHQDRARVTDTQYF
d_call: TRBD1
v_call: TRBV29-1
clone_size: few
j_call: TRBJ2-3
cdr3_length: 18

cdr3_nt: TGTGCCAGCAGCTTAAAACAAGAGACCCAGTACTTC
cdr3_aa: CASSLKQETQYF
d_call: NA
v_call: TRBV7-9
clone_size: many
j_call: TRBJ2-5
cdr3_length: 12

cdr3_nt: TGCAGTGGGATCGAGCGGAGCTCCTACAATGAGCAGTTCTTC
cdr3_aa: CSGIERSSYNEQFF
d_call: NA
v_call: TRBV20-1
clone_size: many
j_call: TRBJ2-1
cdr3_length: 14

cdr3_nt: TGTGCCAGCAGCTACTTCGGGACTAGCGGGGGGGCCGAGCAGTTCTTC
cdr3_aa: CASSYFGTSGGAEQFF
d_call: TRBD2
v_call: TRBV7-2
clone_size: NA
j_call: TRBJ2-1
cdr3_length: 16

cdr3_nt: TGCAGTGCTAGAGGCGGGGGGCCTTACAATGAGCAGTTCTTC
cdr3_aa: CSARGGGPYNEQFF
d_call: TRBD2
v_call: TRBV20-1
clone_size: NA
j_call: TRBJ2-1
cdr3_length: 14

cdr3_nt: TGTGCCAGCAGTGAGACCGGGACAGGGGGCGAGCAGTACTTC
cdr3_aa: CASSETGTGGEQYF
d_call: TRBD1
v_call: TRBV6-1
clone_size: many
j_call: TRBJ2-7
cdr3_length: 14

cdr3_nt: TGTGCCTCAACCAGACAGGAGAATTCACCCCTCCACTTT
cdr3_aa: CASTRQENSPLHF
d_call: NA
v_call: TRBV30
clone_size: many
j_call: TRBJ1-6
cdr3_length: 13

cdr3_nt: TGTGCCAGCAGCTGGGCGGGGGGGATCGAGCAGTACTTC
cdr3_aa: CASSWAGGIEQYF
d_call: TRBD2
v_call: TRBV5-4
clone_size: few
j_call: TRBJ2-7
cdr3_length: 13

cdr3_nt: TGTGCCACCAGTGATGGAAGACAGGGGGGTTGGAATACGCAGTATTTT
cdr3_aa: CATSDGRQGGWNTQYF
d_call: TRBD1
v_call: TRBV24-1
clone_size: many
j_call: TRBJ2-3
cdr3_length: 16

cdr3_nt: TGTGCCAGCAGCCAAATAGCTAGGCAGACCCAGTACTTC
cdr3_aa: CASSQIARQTQYF
d_call: NA
v_call: TRBV6-2/TRBV6-3
clone_size: many
j_call: TRBJ2-5
cdr3_length: 13

cdr3_nt: TGCGCCAGCAGCTTGGTCGCTAGCGGGACATTTACCTACAATGAGCAGTTCTTC
cdr3_aa: CASSLVASGTFTYNEQFF
d_call: TRBD2
v_call: TRBV5-1
clone_size: many
j_call: TRBJ2-1
cdr3_length: 18

cdr3_nt: TGTGCCAGCAGCCCAAGGAGTCATGAGCAGTTCTTC
cdr3_aa: CASSPRSHEQFF
d_call: NA
v_call: TRBV7-8
clone_size: many
j_call: TRBJ2-1
cdr3_length: 12

cdr3_nt: TGTGCCAGCAGCTTAGTATCCCAGGCCAATAGCAATCAGCCCCAGCATTTT
cdr3_aa: CASSLVSQANSNQPQHF
d_call: NA
v_call: TRBV7-9
clone_size: many
j_call: TRBJ1-5
cdr3_length: 17

cdr3_nt: TGTGCCTGGAGTGTACGTAAGAATGGCTACACCTTC
cdr3_aa: CAWSVRKNGYTF
d_call: NA
v_call: TRBV30
clone_size: many
j_call: TRBJ1-2
cdr3_length: 12

cdr3_nt: TGTGCCAGCAGCTGGACCGGGACTACCTACGAGCAGTACTTC
cdr3_aa: CASSWTGTTYEQYF
d_call: TRBD2
v_call: TRBV11-2
clone_size: few
j_call: TRBJ2-7
cdr3_length: 14

cdr3_nt: TGTGCCAGCAGCCAAAGAGGGGGAGAAGCAACTAATGAAAAACTGTTTTTT
cdr3_aa: CASSQRGGEATNEKLFF
d_call: NA
v_call: TRBV3-1
clone_size: many
j_call: TRBJ1-4
cdr3_length: 17

cdr3_nt: TGTGCCAGCAGCTCCGGGGATAACGTAAACGAGCAGTACTTC
cdr3_aa: CASSSGDNVNEQYF
d_call: NA
v_call: TRBV5-4
clone_size: many
j_call: TRBJ2-7
cdr3_length: 14

cdr3_nt: TGTGCCAGCAGCCCGAGGCGTGAGGGTCCTGTAACAGATACGCAGTATTTT
cdr3_aa: CASSPRREGPVTDTQYF
d_call: NA
v_call: TRBV11-3
clone_size: NA
j_call: TRBJ2-3
cdr3_length: 17

cdr3_nt: TGTGCCAGCAGCCTCGACCGGGACCCCCAAAACTTC
cdr3_aa: CASSLDRDPQNF
d_call: NA
v_call: TRBV7-6
clone_size: NA
j_call: TRBJ2-5
cdr3_length: 12

cdr3_nt: TGCAGCGTTCCTAGGGGCAGTAGGACTTCTAACTATGGCTACACCTTC
cdr3_aa: CSVPRGSRTSNYGYTF
d_call: NA
v_call: TRBV29-1
clone_size: NA
j_call: TRBJ1-2
cdr3_length: 16

cdr3_nt: TGTGCCAGCAGCCAAGCCGGGGCTCTGGGAACTGAAGCTTTCTTT
cdr3_aa: CASSQAGALGTEAFF
d_call: NA
v_call: TRBV14
clone_size: many
j_call: TRBJ1-1
cdr3_length: 15

cdr3_nt: TGCAGTGCTAGAGACGTGGGGACAACTAATGAAAAACTGTTTTTT
cdr3_aa: CSARDVGTTNEKLFF
d_call: NA
v_call: TRBV20-1
clone_size: many
j_call: TRBJ1-4
cdr3_length: 15

cdr3_nt: TGTGCCAGCCAGACGGACAAGGGGGTCCCAGATACGCAGTATTTT
cdr3_aa: CASQTDKGVPDTQYF
d_call: NA
v_call: TRBV12-3/TRBV12-4
clone_size: many
j_call: TRBJ2-3
cdr3_length: 15

cdr3_nt: TGTGCCAGCAGCCCGGGGATGAGGGCAGACTATGGCTACACCTTC
cdr3_aa: CASSPGMRADYGYTF
d_call: NA
v_call: TRBV4-2
clone_size: NA
j_call: TRBJ1-2
cdr3_length: 15

cdr3_nt: TGTGCCAGCAGCCCCCCCCTCGGTCACGCTACGAATGAGCAGTTCTTC
cdr3_aa: CASSPPLGHATNEQFF
d_call: NA
v_call: TRBV11-3
clone_size: NA
j_call: TRBJ2-1
cdr3_length: 16

cdr3_nt: TGTGCCAGCTCACAGGACACTCAGAACACTGAAGCTTTCTTT
cdr3_aa: CASSQDTQNTEAFF
d_call: NA
v_call: TRBV18
clone_size: NA
j_call: TRBJ1-1
cdr3_length: 14

cdr3_nt: TGTGCCAGCAGTTACTTGGCGGGGCCAGATACGCAGTATTTT
cdr3_aa: CASSYLAGPDTQYF
d_call: NA
v_call: TRBV6-2/TRBV6-3
clone_size: NA
j_call: TRBJ2-3
cdr3_length: 14

cdr3_nt: TGCGCCAGCAGCCAAGATCGGCAGGCCTACTATGGCTACACCTTC
cdr3_aa: CASSQDRQAYYGYTF
d_call: NA
v_call: TRBV4-3
clone_size: many
j_call: TRBJ1-2
cdr3_length: 15

cdr3_nt: TGTGCCAGCAGTTACTCGGGGGTTTCCAATCAGCCCCAGCATTTT
cdr3_aa: CASSYSGVSNQPQHF
d_call: NA
v_call: TRBV6-2/TRBV6-3
clone_size: few
j_call: TRBJ1-5
cdr3_length: 15

cdr3_nt: TGTGCCAGCAGCTTGGCAGTTTACGAGCAGTACTTC
cdr3_aa: CASSLAVYEQYF
d_call: NA
v_call: TRBV5-8
clone_size: few
j_call: TRBJ2-7
cdr3_length: 12

cdr3_nt: TGTGCCAGCTCACCGAAGGGGGAGGTGAATGAAAAACTGTTTTTT
cdr3_aa: CASSPKGEVNEKLFF
d_call: NA
v_call: TRBV18
clone_size: NA
j_call: TRBJ1-4
cdr3_length: 15

cdr3_nt: TGTGCCAGCAGCCCTTACCGAGGGACGACACCCCTCCACTTT
cdr3_aa: CASSPYRGTTPLHF
d_call: NA
v_call: TRBV3-1
clone_size: many
j_call: TRBJ1-6
cdr3_length: 14

cdr3_nt: TGTGCCAGCACCCGAGGACTAGCGGGACTGGGCCCCAACGAGCAGTACTTC
cdr3_aa: CASTRGLAGLGPNEQYF
d_call: TRBD2
v_call: TRBV6-2/TRBV6-3
clone_size: many
j_call: TRBJ2-7
cdr3_length: 17

cdr3_nt: TGCAGTGCTAGACAGGGGGGAGAGACCCAGTACTTC
cdr3_aa: CSARQGGETQYF
d_call: NA
v_call: TRBV20-1
clone_size: NA
j_call: TRBJ2-5
cdr3_length: 12

cdr3_nt: TGCGCCAGCAGCACGGGGGACCACTCCTACGAGCAGTACTTC
cdr3_aa: CASSTGDHSYEQYF
d_call: NA
v_call: TRBV5-1
clone_size: NA
j_call: TRBJ2-7
cdr3_length: 14

cdr3_nt: TGCGCCAGCAGCGCAGGGACAGCTAGTCTCTTAACTGAAGCTTTCTTT
cdr3_aa: CASSAGTASLLTEAFF
d_call: TRBD1
v_call: TRBV5-1
clone_size: NA
j_call: TRBJ1-1
cdr3_length: 16

cdr3_nt: TGTGCCAGCAGTATAATGGGGAGTCAAGAGACCCAGTACTTC
cdr3_aa: CASSIMGSQETQYF
d_call: NA
v_call: TRBV28
clone_size: many
j_call: TRBJ2-5
cdr3_length: 14

cdr3_nt: TGTGCCAGCAGCTCCTTCCAGGAGGGGAGAGGAAACATTCAGTACTTC
cdr3_aa: CASSSFQEGRGNIQYF
d_call: NA
v_call: TRBV7-2
clone_size: many
j_call: TRBJ2-4
cdr3_length: 16

cdr3_nt: TGCAGTGCTATTAGTTGGGGCTATGGCTACACCTTC
cdr3_aa: CSAISWGYGYTF
d_call: NA
v_call: TRBV20-1
clone_size: many
j_call: TRBJ1-2
cdr3_length: 12

cdr3_nt: TGTGCCAGCAGCTCAGACAGGGGCCCCTACAATGAGCAGTTCTTC
cdr3_aa: CASSSDRGPYNEQFF
d_call: TRBD1
v_call: TRBV11-2
clone_size: NA
j_call: TRBJ2-1
cdr3_length: 15

cdr3_nt: TGCAGTGCTAGAGATTCGAATCAGCCCCAGCATTTT
cdr3_aa: CSARDSNQPQHF
d_call: NA
v_call: TRBV20-1
clone_size: NA
j_call: TRBJ1-5
cdr3_length: 12

cdr3_nt: TGTGCCAGCAGTGAAGCAATCAGGGGCCTCAAGAATGGCGGCTACACCTTC
cdr3_aa: CASSEAIRGLKNGGYTF
d_call: NA
v_call: TRBV6-1
clone_size: NA
j_call: TRBJ1-2
cdr3_length: 17

cdr3_nt: TGTGCCAGCAGCCCCTCCACGGGGGCAGGGAAGACCCAGTACTTC
cdr3_aa: CASSPSTGAGKTQYF
d_call: NA
v_call: TRBV7-2
clone_size: few
j_call: TRBJ2-5
cdr3_length: 15

cdr3_nt: TGTGCCAGCAGCCATACTAGCGGGGTCTACAATGAGCAGTTCTTC
cdr3_aa: CASSHTSGVYNEQFF
d_call: TRBD2
v_call: TRBV7-8
clone_size: few
j_call: TRBJ2-1
cdr3_length: 15

cdr3_nt: TGTGCCAGCAGCCAAGGACTCGGGAACACTGAAGCTTTCTTT
cdr3_aa: CASSQGLGNTEAFF
d_call: NA
v_call: TRBV3-1
clone_size: many
j_call: TRBJ1-1
cdr3_length: 14

cdr3_nt: TGCAGCGGCACAGTCGGGGTCCTAGGGACTGAAGCTTTCTTT
cdr3_aa: CSGTVGVLGTEAFF
d_call: NA
v_call: TRBV29-1
clone_size: many
j_call: TRBJ1-1
cdr3_length: 14

cdr3_nt: TGCAGTGCGAGCAATGGACAGGGGCGAGGCTACACCTTC
cdr3_aa: CSASNGQGRGYTF
d_call: TRBD1
v_call: TRBV20-1
clone_size: many
j_call: TRBJ1-2
cdr3_length: 13

cdr3_nt: TGTGCCAGCAGCTCAACTCGAGGTAATGAGCAGTTCTTC
cdr3_aa: CASSSTRGNEQFF
d_call: NA
v_call: TRBV6-2/TRBV6-3
clone_size: NA
j_call: TRBJ2-1
cdr3_length: 13

cdr3_nt: TGCAGCTCCCGGGGGGGGGCCGCGGAGACCCAGTACTTC
cdr3_aa: CSSRGGAAETQYF
d_call: TRBD2
v_call: TRBV29-1
clone_size: many
j_call: TRBJ2-5
cdr3_length: 13

cdr3_nt: TGTGCCAGCAGCTGGGCCTTGCGGGGGACTGAAGCTTTCTTT
cdr3_aa: CASSWALRGTEAFF
d_call: NA
v_call: TRBV5-6
clone_size: NA
j_call: TRBJ1-1
cdr3_length: 14

cdr3_nt: TGTGCCAGCAGCGTTGGACAGGGAATCGGAGGAAACACCATATATTTT
cdr3_aa: CASSVGQGIGGNTIYF
d_call: TRBD1
v_call: TRBV9
clone_size: many
j_call: TRBJ1-3
cdr3_length: 16

cdr3_nt: TGTGCCAGCAGTGAATCCGGGACAGGGGGTGAAAAACTGTTTTTT
cdr3_aa: CASSESGTGGEKLFF
d_call: TRBD1
v_call: TRBV6-1
clone_size: many
j_call: TRBJ1-4
cdr3_length: 15

cdr3_nt: TGTGCCAGCACGGGGGCAGGGCCTTCTAACTATGGCTACACCTTC
cdr3_aa: CASTGAGPSNYGYTF
d_call: NA
v_call: TRBV2
clone_size: many
j_call: TRBJ1-2
cdr3_length: 15

cdr3_nt: TGTGCCAGCAGTCCAGGAGCGAACACCGGGGAGCTGTTTTTT
cdr3_aa: CASSPGANTGELFF
d_call: NA
v_call: TRBV12-3/TRBV12-4
clone_size: NA
j_call: TRBJ2-2
cdr3_length: 14

cdr3_nt: TGTGCCAGCTCACCCGCAGGGGATGGTACAGATACGCAGTATTTT
cdr3_aa: CASSPAGDGTDTQYF
d_call: NA
v_call: TRBV18
clone_size: many
j_call: TRBJ2-3
cdr3_length: 15

cdr3_nt: TGCAGTGCTAGAGCCCAGGAATTAACACGTCAGCCCCAGCATTTT
cdr3_aa: CSARAQELTRQPQHF
d_call: NA
v_call: TRBV20-1
clone_size: many
j_call: TRBJ1-5
cdr3_length: 15

cdr3_nt: TGTGCCAGCAGTCCGGTTGTACCTGGAAACACCATATATTTT
cdr3_aa: CASSPVVPGNTIYF
d_call: NA
v_call: TRBV27
clone_size: few
j_call: TRBJ1-3
cdr3_length: 14